Listed here are 27 T cell receptor beta chains from one sample, sequenced in a study of vaccination and CD4 T cells after COVID-19. Noted treatment: roughly 10-day PBMC culture with coronavirus spike peptide pools or control peptides (ViraFEST assay). Antigens for these TCRs are unknown. Cultured CD4+ T cells had their DNA profiled by the Oncomine TCR Beta short-read assay. TCRdb re-called the PCR reads with MiXCR, one entry per CDR3 protein. The sample consists of about 13,000 distinct CDR3 sequences, 75% to 85% of them appearing once. Material: CD4+ T cells from blood, cultured in vitro. Every receptor here comes from a human donor who had recovered from COVID-19.

The DNA of the CDR3 is TGCAGCACCAACCGAGGGGTAATAGCGGGAGGGTACGAGCAGTACTTC. Translated: CSTNRGVIAGGYEQYF. The rearrangement joins TRBV20-1 to TRBJ2-7, with TRBD2 matching over 11 bases. CDR1 and CDR2 from the germline V gene are DFQATT and SNEGSKA (reference sequence). The CDR3 covers 16 residues.

The gene calls are TRBV10-3 and TRBJ2-5, with 8 bases fitting TRBD1. The CDR3 consists of 15 residues. The germline gives CDR1 ENHRY, CDR2 SYGVKD. With 0 bases clipped from V and 4 bases from J, the junction kept 4 bases outside the gene matches. Here the CDR3 reads CAISESAGGPETQYF. Written as DNA, the CDR3 is TGTGCCATCAGTGAGTCGGCAGGGGGCCCAGAGACCCAGTACTTC.

CDR3 amino acids: CSARGLAGGGANVLTF. DNA for the CDR3: TGCAGTGCTAGAGGACTAGCGGGAGGTGGGGCCAACGTCCTGACTTTC. This chain uses TRBV20-1 with TRBJ2-6, with 13 positions matching TRBD2. Germline loops: CDR1 DFQATT, CDR2 SNEGSKA (reference sequence). V lost 1 base, J lost 3 bases, and 0 bases stayed unmatched. The CDR3 loop spans 16 amino acids.

The table lists this clonotype with a count of one. The V and J genes are TRBV6-2 or TRBV6-3 and TRBJ2-5; D uncertain. Germline CDR1 is MNHEY and CDR2 is SVGEGT. V was pared by 10 bases and J by 5 bases, with 14 bases between. The CDR3 totals 12 residues. The CDR3 nucleotides read TGTGCCACCAAAGAGGTGGGGGAGACCCAGTACTTC. The encoded protein is CATKEVGETQYF.

V gene TRBV20-1 combines with J gene TRBJ1-5; the match to TRBD1 covers 8 bases. The CDR3 is 13 amino acids. Germline-derived CDR1 and CDR2 are DFQATT and SNEGSKA (reference sequence). The trim removed 4 bases at V and 3 bases at J, leaving 2 bases unmatched. The CDR3 bases are TGCAGTGCTATGGGACAGGACAATCAGCCCCAGCATTTT. Encoded protein: CSAMGQDNQPQHF.

For the CDR3, the DNA is TGTGCCAGCCGACAAGACCGCAGCTCTGGAAACACCATATATTTT. Its translation is CASRQDRSSGNTIYF. The chain carries TRBV6-2 or TRBV6-3 and TRBJ1-3, with no clear D. V lost 8 bases to trimming and J lost 0 bases, with 14 bases between them. Germline V gene sequence: CDR1 MNHEY, CDR2 SVGEGT. This CDR3 is built from 15 residues.

This clonotype was seen more than once but under ten times. This chain connects TRBV20-1 to TRBJ2-3; TRBD2 matches at 10 bases. This CDR3 has 17 residues. V was clipped by 6 bases and J by 2 bases; unmatched bases: 14. The germline V gene encodes CDR1 DFQATT and CDR2 SNEGSKA (reference sequence). The CDR3 nucleotides read TGCAGTGCAACCCGGCGTAGCGGGGGGCCCCACACAGATACGCAGTATTTT. Protein: CSATRRSGGPHTDTQYF.

Comments on this clonotype: The junction differs from germline at one of its ends, possibly a read error. This rearrangement joins TRBV7-9 to TRBJ2-2; 7 bases are a match to TRBD1. The CDR3 totals 15 residues. The germline gives CDR1 SEHNR, CDR2 FQNEAQ (reference sequence). DNA of the CDR3: TGTGCCAGCACCCAACGACAGGGATCTACCGGGGAGTTGTTTTTT. Translating gives CASTQRQGSTGELFF.

The V gene is TRBV20-1, the J gene TRBJ2-5; possible D gene TRBD1, 5 bases. This CDR3 has 13 amino acids. Germline V lookup: CDR1 DFQATT, CDR2 SNEGSKA (reference sequence). Between the trimmed V and J ends, which lost 1 base and 2 bases, there was a span of 8 bases. The CDR3 region is CSARGRDQETQYF. The CDR3 DNA reads TGCAGTGCTAGAGGCAGGGATCAAGAGACCCAGTACTTC.

The V and J genes are TRBV6-2 or TRBV6-3 and TRBJ1-2, with D uncertain. The CDR3 is 12 amino acids. Germline loops: CDR1 MNHEY, CDR2 SVGEGT. Trimming took 2 bases from V and 4 from J, leaving 5 bases between them. CDR3 sequence: CASSYNLYGYTF. The CDR3 DNA reads as TGTGCCAGCAGTTACAACCTCTATGGCTACACCTTC.

This clonotype has only one observation. This chain links TRBV30 with TRBJ2-7; 9 positions agree with TRBD2. The germline CDR1 and CDR2 sequences are GTSNPN and SVGIG (reference sequence). V was pared by 0 bases and J by 1 base, with 7 bases of the junction left unmatched. This CDR3 is built from 16 residues. In nucleotides, the CDR3 is TGTGCCTGGAGTGTACCCGGGACTAGCAGTTCCTACGAGCAGTACTTC. Protein sequence: CAWSVPGTSSSYEQYF.

This chain connects TRBV7-9 to TRBJ1-5; D ambiguous. V lost 3 bases, J lost 2 bases, and 20 bases lay in between. Germline CDR1 and CDR2: SEHNR and FQNEAQ (reference sequence). The CDR3 is made up of 18 amino acids. Written as DNA, the CDR3 is TGTGCCAGCAGCTTTTCTGTCTACGGCGGGTGGGGCAATCAGCCCCAGCATTTT. It yields the protein CASSFSVYGGWGNQPQHF.

The chain has TRBV20-1 and TRBJ1-5; the D is unclear. The CDR3 runs to 13 residues. V lost 3 bases and J 6 bases, leaving 12 bases between the germline ends. Germline V gene sequence: CDR1 DFQATT, CDR2 SNEGSKA (reference sequence). CDR3 protein: CSARRQNVQPQHF. The CDR3 DNA follows: TGCAGTGCTAGGAGGCAGAATGTTCAGCCCCAGCATTTT.

The V and J genes are TRBV7-8 and TRBJ1-5; D may be TRBD1 (6 bases). The CDR3 is 14 amino acids. The V and J ends lost 1 base and 5 bases respectively, with 9 bases between them. Looked up from germline, CDR1 is SGHVS and CDR2 is FQNEAQ. The chain's CDR3 is CASSLGGQHQPQHF. The CDR3 DNA reads TGTGCCAGCAGCTTAGGCGGACAGCATCAGCCCCAGCATTTT.

The V and J genes are TRBV2 and TRBJ1-1, with D possibly matching TRBD1 (5 bases). V was shortened by 6 bases and J by 1 base, with 12 bases between the two germline ends. Germline V gives CDR1 SNHLY, CDR2 FYNNEI. CDR3 length: 14 residues. This CDR3 reads CASSGRQGNTEAFF. In nucleotides, the CDR3 is TGTGCCAGCAGCGGGCGGCAGGGGAACACTGAAGCTTTCTTT.

The V call is TRBV20-1, the J call TRBJ1-2; tentatively, D is TRBD1 (5 bases). CDR1 and CDR2 from the germline V gene are DFQATT and SNEGSKA (reference sequence). Deletions cut 3 bases from V and 5 bases from J, with 16 bases between. The CDR3 covers 14 residues. CDR3 sequence (DNA): TGCAGTGCTAGCCCCCCCGGGGGTCGGTATGGCTACACCTTC. It encodes CSASPPGGRYGYTF.

The genes are TRBV11-2 and TRBJ2-7, with TRBD2 matching 12 bases. Trimming took 3 bases from V and 1 from J; bases not matched to a gene: 7. From germline, CDR1 is SGHAT and CDR2 FQNNGV. The CDR3 totals 17 residues. The CDR3 here is CASSFSRLAGESYEQYF. Written as DNA, the CDR3 is TGTGCCAGCAGCTTTTCCCGACTAGCGGGAGAATCCTACGAGCAGTACTTC.

This chain connects TRBV6-2 or TRBV6-3 to TRBJ1-2; TRBD1 aligns across 10 bases. The germline V gene has CDR1 MNHEY and CDR2 SVGEGT. The CDR3 runs 15 residues. The V segment lost 1 base and the J segment 1 base; nucleotides outside the gene matches: 0. The CDR3 sequence is CASSYWDRGNYGYTF. DNA for the CDR3: TGTGCCAGCAGTTACTGGGACAGGGGTAACTATGGCTACACCTTC.

This sequence joins TRBV21-1 and TRBJ2-7. TRBV21-1 is tagged as a pseudogene. This CDR3 contains 13 residues. DNA for the CDR3: TGTGCCAGTCTCGCCGTCGGCGGAAACGAGCAGTACTTC. This gives the protein CASLAVGGNEQYF.

Comments on this clonotype: The limits of the CDR3 on the DNA are not certain, so only TCRdb's listed CDR3 is given. This chain links TRBV20-1 with TRBJ1-1; the table calls TRBD1, which could not be checked here. With termini counted, the CDR3 has 22 amino acids. CDR1 is DFQATT and CDR2 is SNEGSKA in the germline V gene (reference sequence). CDR3 sequence: CSARDHPADTQYFGPGTLEAFF.

For this clonotype: The germline gene is not matched at one end of the junction; a read error may be the cause. The genes are TRBV20-1 and TRBJ1-5, with 7 bases that match TRBD1. The germline V gene has CDR1 DFQATT and CDR2 SNEGSKA (reference sequence). The CDR3 runs 15 residues. Written as DNA, the CDR3 is TGCAGTGCTGGGGGACAGTCCTATAGCCATCAGCCCCAGCATTTT. As protein: CSAGGQSYSHQPQHF.

This sequence joins TRBV6-5 and TRBJ1-6; D remains unclear. Germline V lookup: CDR1 MNHEY, CDR2 SVGAGI. This CDR3 is built from 13 residues. V lost 2 bases and J lost 9, with 8 bases in between. The CDR3 here is CASSYDKSSPLHF. CDR3 sequence (DNA): TGTGCCAGCAGTTACGATAAGAGTTCACCCCTCCACTTT.

V and J are TRBV20-1 and TRBJ2-7, with 7 bases matching TRBD2. J gave up 3 bases and V 0 bases, and 8 bases lay outside the gene matches. CDR1 and CDR2 from the germline V gene are DFQATT and SNEGSKA (reference sequence). This CDR3 has 15 amino acids. CDR3 sequence reads: CSARDGRESGYEQYF. DNA for the CDR3: TGCAGTGCTAGAGATGGGCGGGAGTCCGGCTACGAGCAGTACTTC.

The J gene is TRBJ2-7, the V gene TRBV27, with D tentatively TRBD2 (6 bases). From germline, CDR1 is MNHEY and CDR2 SMNVEV (reference sequence). The V end lost 6 bases, the J end lost 0 bases, and 15 bases lay between the germline ends. This CDR3 has 15 amino acids. The CDR3 sequence is CASSPGVGSSYEQYF. The CDR3 coding sequence is TGTGCCAGCAGCCCGGGGGTGGGAAGCTCCTACGAGCAGTACTTC.

This clonotype was seen more than once but under ten times. The chain is built from TRBV7-2 and TRBJ1-6, with unresolved D. CDR1 SGHTA and CDR2 FQGNSA come from the germline V gene. The CDR3 consists of 15 residues. V lost 5 bases to trimming and J lost 6 bases, with 14 bases between them. The CDR3 nucleotides read TGTGCCAGCAGCGTAAGAAACAGAAGTAATTCACCCCTCCACTTT. This encodes CASSVRNRSNSPLHF.

This chain joins TRBV28 and TRBJ2-7; D might be TRBD2 (6 bases). The V end was cut by 3 bases, the J end by 2 bases, with 11 bases between. The CDR3 length is 14 residues. Per germline, CDR1 MDHEN and CDR2 SYDVKM. CDR3 residues: CASSFGGLAYEQYF. CDR3 bases: TGTGCCAGCAGTTTCGGAGGGCTTGCCTACGAGCAGTACTTC.

The genes are TRBV28 and TRBJ1-5; 9 nucleotides agree with TRBD1. From germline, CDR1 is MDHEN and CDR2 SYDVKM. This CDR3 is 19 amino acids long. The ends lost 5 bases at V and 1 base at J; junction bases unmatched: 15. This CDR3 reads CASSLPGQGVSRSNQPQHF. As DNA, the CDR3 is TGTGCCAGCAGTCTTCCGGGACAGGGAGTCAGTCGGAGCAATCAGCCCCAGCATTTT.